This TCR beta chain was observed in a study of cytomegalovirus exposure and HLA in healthy donors. Across the study: The 130 or so validation repertoires used a platform that matched the one used for the approximately 670 first-cohort repertoires, as a later analysis reported.

V was shortened by 3 bases and J by 5 bases, with 4 bases between the two germline ends. This CDR3 has 11 amino acids. Germline V gene data show CDR1 as SGHVS and CDR2 as FNYEAQ. Overall study findings and caveats: Across donors, most TCRs were seen rarely, yet some public ones were widespread.

Comment on this clone: What it binds is not known.

This table comes from immunoSEQ multiplex PCR, and its TCRdb copy is limited to in-frame clones, with some not included. The table lists around 300,000 clones, approximately 83% of them singletons. This sequence was found in a woman aged 18-29 years in good health and CMV-seronegative. The J gene is TRBJ2-5, the V gene TRBV7-6; D ambiguous. Material for sequencing was PBMCs. CDR3 protein: CASSLQETQYF. The CDR3 nucleotides are TGTGCCAGCAGCTTGCAGGAGACCCAGTACTTC.